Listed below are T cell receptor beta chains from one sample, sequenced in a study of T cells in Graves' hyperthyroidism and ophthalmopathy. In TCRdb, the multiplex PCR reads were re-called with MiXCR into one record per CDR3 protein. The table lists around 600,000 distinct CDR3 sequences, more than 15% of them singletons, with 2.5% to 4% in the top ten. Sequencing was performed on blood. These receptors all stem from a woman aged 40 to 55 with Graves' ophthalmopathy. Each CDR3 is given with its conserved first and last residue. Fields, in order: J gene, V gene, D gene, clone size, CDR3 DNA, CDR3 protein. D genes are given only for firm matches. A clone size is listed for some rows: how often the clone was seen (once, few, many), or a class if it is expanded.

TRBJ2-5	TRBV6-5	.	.	TGTGCCAGCAGTTACAGTTACAATCTACAGGTGGAGACCCAGTACTTC	CASSYSYNLQVETQYF
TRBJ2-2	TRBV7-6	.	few	TGTGCCAGCAGCTTAGTAACAGGCGGTATAGGGGCCGGGGAGCTGTTTTTT	CASSLVTGGIGAGELFF
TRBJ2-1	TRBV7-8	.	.	TGTGCCAGCAGCGTGCAGGGGTATGCGGATGAGCAGTTCTTC	CASSVQGYADEQFF
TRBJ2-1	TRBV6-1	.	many	TGTGCCAGCAGCGAACGTCGAGGGGCAGGGAGGTACAATGAGCAGTTCTTC	CASSERRGAGRYNEQFF
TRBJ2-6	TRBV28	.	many	TGTGCCAGCAGTATAGAGGGTTCTGGGGCCAACGTCCTGACTTTC	CASSIEGSGANVLTF
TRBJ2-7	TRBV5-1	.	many	TGCGCCAGCAGCTTGGCGGGACTTACCTACGAGCAGTACTTC	CASSLAGLTYEQYF
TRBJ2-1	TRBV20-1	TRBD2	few	TGCAGTGCTAGTCGGAGCGGGGGGGCACTCGGTGAGCAGTTCTTC	CSASRSGGALGEQFF
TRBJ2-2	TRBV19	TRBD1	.	TGTGCCAGTGACTCGGACAGGGGGCGTTTGGCCGGGGAGCTGTTTTTT	CASDSDRGRLAGELFF
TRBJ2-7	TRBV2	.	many	TGTGCCAGCAGTGAAGAGGGTTACGAGCAGTACTTC	CASSEEGYEQYF
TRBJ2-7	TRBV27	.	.	TGTGCCAGCAGTTTACACGGGGTTACCTACGAGCAGTACTTC	CASSLHGVTYEQYF
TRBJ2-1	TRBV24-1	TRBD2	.	TGTGCCACCAGTGCCCCTGGGTTGGAGCGGGAGGTCTACAATGAGCAGTTCTTC	CATSAPGLEREVYNEQFF
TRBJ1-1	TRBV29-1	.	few	TGCAGCGTTGATAGCGGATTCGGCGGAATGAACACTGAAGCTTTCTTT	CSVDSGFGGMNTEAFF
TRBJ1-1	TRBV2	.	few	TGTGTCCACAGGGAGAACACTGAAGCTTTCTTT	CVHRENTEAFF
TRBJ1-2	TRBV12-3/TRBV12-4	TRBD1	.	TGTGCCAGCAGTTTAAGGGACAGGAACTTCTATGGCTACACCTTC	CASSLRDRNFYGYTF
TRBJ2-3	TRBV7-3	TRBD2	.	TGTGCCAGCAGCTTAATGGGCGGGAGTCCAGATACGCAGTATTTT	CASSLMGGSPDTQYF
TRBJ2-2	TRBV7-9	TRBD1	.	TGTGCCAGCAGCCAGGGGGACAGCGACACCGGGGAGCTGTTTTTT	CASSQGDSDTGELFF
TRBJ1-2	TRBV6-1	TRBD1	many	TGTGCCAGCAGACCGACAGGGTCCTATGGCTACACCTTC	CASRPTGSYGYTF
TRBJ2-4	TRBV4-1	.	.	TGCGCCAGCAGCCAGAAAGGGCTAAACATTCAGTACTTC	CASSQKGLNIQYF
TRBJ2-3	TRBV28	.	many	TGTGCCAGCAAAACCGGGACGGCGTCCACAGATACGCAGTATTTT	CASKTGTASTDTQYF
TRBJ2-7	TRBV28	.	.	TGTGCCAGCAGTTACGGGGTGAACAATGAGCAGTACTTC	CASSYGVNNEQYF
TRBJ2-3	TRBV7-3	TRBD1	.	TGTGCCAGCAGCCCTACGAGTATACGAGGGGGCGCAGATACGCAGTATTTT	CASSPTSIRGGADTQYF
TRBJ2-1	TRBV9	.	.	TGTGCCAGCAGCGTAGCACAGTCCGACAATGAGCAGTTCTTC	CASSVAQSDNEQFF
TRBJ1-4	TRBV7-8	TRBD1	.	TGTGCCAGCAGTTGGGACAGGGAAAAACTGTTTTTT	CASSWDREKLFF
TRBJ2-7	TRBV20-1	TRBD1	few	TGCAGTGCATTCAAACAGGGGGCGAGCGAGCAGTACTTC	CSAFKQGASEQYF
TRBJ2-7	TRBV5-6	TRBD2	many	TGTGCCAGCAGCTTACGCGGGAGTCTATCCTACGAGCAGTACTTC	CASSLRGSLSYEQYF
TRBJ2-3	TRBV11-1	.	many	TGTGCCAGCAGCTTTTGGGGTGGACAGACAGATACGCAGTATTTT	CASSFWGGQTDTQYF
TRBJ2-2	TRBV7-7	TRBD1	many	TGTGCTAGCAGTAATCCGGGACAGGGGAACACCGGGGAGCTGTTTTTT	CASSNPGQGNTGELFF
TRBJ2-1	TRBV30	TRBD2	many	TGTGCCTGGAGTATTGCGGGGGGGCGGAATGAGCAGTTCTTC	CAWSIAGGRNEQFF
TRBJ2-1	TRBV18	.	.	TGTGCCAGCTCACCCGGGGTGGCAGCTGACTACAATGAGCAGTTCTTC	CASSPGVAADYNEQFF
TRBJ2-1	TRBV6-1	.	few	TGTGCCAGCAGTGATCCGAGGGGCGTCGTTGGGGAGCAGTTCTTC	CASSDPRGVVGEQFF
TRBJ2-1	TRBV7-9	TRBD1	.	TGTGCCAGCAGCTTAGTCGGGACAGTCAATGAGCAGTTCTTC	CASSLVGTVNEQFF
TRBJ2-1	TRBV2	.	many	TGTGCCAGCAGTGAGCCGGCGAATGAGCAGTTCTTC	CASSEPANEQFF
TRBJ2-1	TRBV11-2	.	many	TGTGCCAGCAGCTTAGTGAGGTACAATGAGCAGTTCTTC	CASSLVRYNEQFF
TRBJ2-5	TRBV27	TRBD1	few	TGTGCCAGCAAGGCAAATTTAGGGGGACAGACGGAGACCCAGTACTTC	CASKANLGGQTETQYF
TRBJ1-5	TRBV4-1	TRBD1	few	TGCGCCAGCAGCCAATCGACAGGGGTAATCAATCAGCCCCAGCATTTT	CASSQSTGVINQPQHF
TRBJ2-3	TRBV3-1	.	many	TGTGCCAGCAGCCAAGCTTACTCCTGGACTGTGACAGATACGCAGTATTTT	CASSQAYSWTVTDTQYF
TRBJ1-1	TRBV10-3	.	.	TGTGCCATCAGTCTCCAGACAGGATCGAACACTGAAGCTTTCTTT	CAISLQTGSNTEAFF
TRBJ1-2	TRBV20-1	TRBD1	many	TGCAGTGCTCCTCCGCAGGGGGCGAACTATGGCTACACCTTC	CSAPPQGANYGYTF
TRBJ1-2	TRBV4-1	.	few	TGCGCCAGCAGCCATCAATCAGGGGACTATGGCTACACCTTC	CASSHQSGDYGYTF
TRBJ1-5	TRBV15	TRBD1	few	TGTGCCACCAGCTCCCGACAGGGCGTCTCGACCCAGCATTTT	CATSSRQGVSTQHF
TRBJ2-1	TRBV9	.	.	TGTGCCGGCAGCGTAAGTCCTTTAAGCTCCTACAATGAGCAGTTCTTC	CAGSVSPLSSYNEQFF
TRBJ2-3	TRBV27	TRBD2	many	TGTGCCAGCAGACTACAGGGTCTTTGGACTAGCGCAGATACGCAGTATTTT	CASRLQGLWTSADTQYF
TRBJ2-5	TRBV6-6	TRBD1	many	TGTGCCAGCAGTTACTCGGGACAGGGTCCACAAGAGACCCAGTACTTC	CASSYSGQGPQETQYF
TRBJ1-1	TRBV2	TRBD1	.	TGTGCCAGCAGTCAGGGGGTTGGTGAAGCTTTCTTT	CASSQGVGEAFF
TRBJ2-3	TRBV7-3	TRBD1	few	TGTGCCAGCAGCACACAGGGGGGATCAGATACGCAGTATTTT	CASSTQGGSDTQYF
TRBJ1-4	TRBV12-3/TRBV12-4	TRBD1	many	TGTGCCAGCAGCGCCAGGACAGGAGCTAATGAAAAACTGTTTTTT	CASSARTGANEKLFF
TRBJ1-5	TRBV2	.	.	TGTGCCAGCAGTGAAGTGAGCAGGACAGAGAGCAATCAGCCCCAGCATTTT	CASSEVSRTESNQPQHF
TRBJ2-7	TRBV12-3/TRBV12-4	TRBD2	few	TGTGCCAGCAGGAGCGGGAACTCCTACGAGCAGTACTTC	CASRSGNSYEQYF
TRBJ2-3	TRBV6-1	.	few	TGTGCCGGTCAAGGAGGGGATGATACGCAGTATTTT	CAGQGGDDTQYF
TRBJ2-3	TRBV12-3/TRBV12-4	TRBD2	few	TGTGCCAGCAGTTTTGGGCTAGCGGGAAGCACAGATACGCAGTATTTT	CASSFGLAGSTDTQYF
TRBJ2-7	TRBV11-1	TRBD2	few	TGTGCCAGCAGCAAGGGGCTAGCGGACCACGAGCAGTACTTC	CASSKGLADHEQYF
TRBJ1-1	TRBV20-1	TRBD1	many	TGCAGTGCTCAGGGACAGCCGAACACTGAAGCTTTCTTT	CSAQGQPNTEAFF
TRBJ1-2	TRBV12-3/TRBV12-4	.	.	TGTGCCAGCAGTTTAACAGGCACTAACTATGGCTACACCTTC	CASSLTGTNYGYTF